This T cell receptor (beta chain) was identified in a study of blood T cells in healthy people across ages. The wider study: Capturing about one barcoded beta molecule per two T cells was achieved by template switching. Study-wide findings and caveats: The study found TCR beta diversity correlated strongly with naive T cell percentage.

It was with a sample-barcoded 5' primer and a J-beta primer mix that a second PCR of about 6 to 12 cycles was run. MiXCR, run by TCRdb on the 5' RACE reads, gives a single entry per CDR3 protein. The table records approximately 800,000 distinct CDR3 sequences, more than 45% of them present only once. V lost 0 bases and J lost 1; bases outside the gene matches: 9. This CDR3 comprises 19 residues. CDR1 is MNHEY and CDR2 is SVGAGI in the germline V gene. As for this clonotype: The antigen is unknown.

The sample consisted of blood. The chain combines TRBV6-5 with TRBJ2-6; TRBD1 matches at 7 bases. The receptor's source is a man aged 25-45 years in good health. CDR3 residues: CASSYSGQGVVSGANVLTF. The CDR3 bases are TGTGCCAGCAGTTACTCGGGTCAGGGGGTAGTATCTGGGGCCAACGTCCTGACTTTC.